A selection of T cell receptor beta chains follows, all from one sample in a study of blood T cell repertoires in COVID-19. Here immunoSEQ multiplex PCR was the method, and the copy in TCRdb shows in-frame clones only, minus some. The sample has tens of thousands of clones, approximately 83% seen once. The specimen sequenced was peripheral blood. The receptors stem from a woman aged 60-70 years with acute or convalescent COVID-19. Both conserved end residues are part of each CDR3. D genes are given only for firm matches. Expanded clones are given a class, and other clones once, few, many or no size at all.

>TRBD1|TRBJ1-1|TRBV27|.
TGTGCCAGCAGTGACAGGGAAGGGCCTGAAGCTTTCTTT
CASSDREGPEAFF
>TRBD2|TRBJ2-2|TRBV28|.
TGTGCCAGCAGCCCAGGACTAGCGACCGGGGAGCTGTTTTTT
CASSPGLATGELFF
>.|TRBJ1-1|TRBV4-2|.
TGTGCCAGCAGCCAATTCTCCGGGGTTTCGGGTGAAGCTTTCTTT
CASSQFSGVSGEAFF
>.|TRBJ1-5|TRBV5-6|.
TGTGCCAGCAGCTTGTTAGGCAGGGCCGATCAGCCCCAGCATTTT
CASSLLGRADQPQHF
>.|TRBJ2-2|TRBV7-7|.
TGTGCTAGCAGCTTAGGGGTAATACAGGGTCTCGACACCGGGGAGCTGTTTTTT
CASSLGVIQGLDTGELFF
>TRBD1|TRBJ2-7|TRBV6-5|few
TGTGCCAGCAGAACCGGGACAGGGAGCACCTACGAGCAGTACTTC
CASRTGTGSTYEQYF
>TRBD1|TRBJ1-2|TRBV12-5|.
TGTGCTAGTGGTCAAGGGACAGGGAGATTTGATGGCTACACCTTC
CASGQGTGRFDGYTF
>.|TRBJ1-3|TRBV9|.
TGTGCCAGCAGCGTAGGAGGAGTTTCTGGAAACACCATATATTTT
CASSVGGVSGNTIYF
>TRBD2|TRBJ2-4|TRBV4-2|.
TGTGCCAGCAGCCAAGAAGCGGGGGCGGGAGCCAAAAACATTCAGTACTTC
CASSQEAGAGAKNIQYF
>.|TRBJ1-5|TRBV18|.
TGTGCCGGGGCCATGGGGAGCAATCAGCCCCAGCATTTT
CAGAMGSNQPQHF
>.|TRBJ2-2|TRBV6-2/TRBV6-3|.
TGTGCCAGCAGCCAGACATCGAACACCGGGGAGCTGTTTTTT
CASSQTSNTGELFF
>.|TRBJ1-3|TRBV6-5|.
TGTGCCAGCAGTTATTCGGGGAGCTCTGGAAACACCATATATTTT
CASSYSGSSGNTIYF
>TRBD1|TRBJ1-2|TRBV28|.
TGTGCCAGCAGTTCTGGACAGGGGGCGGGGGAGGTTGGCTACACCTTC
CASSSGQGAGEVGYTF
>TRBD1|TRBJ1-1|TRBV27|.
TGTGCCACCAGTCGCCGGGACAGGGCCTCCTGGAACACTGAAGCTTTCTTT
CATSRRDRASWNTEAFF
>.|TRBJ1-6|TRBV14|few
TGTGCCAGCAGCCAAGAGTCAGGGCATTCACCCCTCCACTTT
CASSQESGHSPLHF
>TRBD2|TRBJ2-7|TRBV6-6|.
TGTGCCAGCAGTCTCGGACTAGCGGGAGCCCGGTACTACGAGCAGTACTTC
CASSLGLAGARYYEQYF
>.|TRBJ2-7|TRBV27|once
TGTGCCAGCAGGAGAACAGGGACCTCCTACGAGCAGTACTTC
CASRRTGTSYEQYF
>.|TRBJ2-7|TRBV5-5|.
TGTGCCAGCAGCTCACAGGAGTACGAGCAGTACTTC
CASSSQEYEQYF
>TRBD2|TRBJ2-5|TRBV7-8|few
TGTGCCAGCAGCTCTAGCGGGAGGGCCGGGACCCAGTACTTC
CASSSSGRAGTQYF
>.|TRBJ2-1|TRBV9|.
TGTGCCAGCAGCGTAGCTCTTGATAGCGCTGCCGGTTCGCAGTTCTTC
CASSVALDSAAGSQFF
>TRBD1|TRBJ2-1|TRBV24-1|.
TGTGCCACCAGGCCCGCACCGGGACAGGGGGATTCCTACAATGAGCAGTTCTTC
CATRPAPGQGDSYNEQFF
>TRBD1|TRBJ1-2|TRBV6-1|.
TGTGCCAGCAGTGAAGCGATCGGGACAGGTACTAACTATGGCTACACCTTC
CASSEAIGTGTNYGYTF
>.|TRBJ2-1|TRBV5-4|.
TGTGCCAGCAGCTTGAGCCTTGGGGAGGTAGCCAATGAGCAGTTCTTC
CASSLSLGEVANEQFF
>TRBD1|TRBJ1-2|TRBV2|.
TGTGCCAGCAGTGAAAGGGGGACAGGGTTTCTCTATGGCTACACCTTC
CASSERGTGFLYGYTF
>TRBD1|TRBJ1-3|TRBV18|.
TGTGCCAGCTCACCCAAGACGGGACAGGGAGCCGTTACTGGAAACACCATATATTTT
CASSPKTGQGAVTGNTIYF